Following are 11 T cell receptor beta chains from one sample sequenced in a study of shared clonotypes between healthy human individuals. Repertoires were generated with immunoSEQ multiplex PCR, while TCRdb's copy carries only in-frame clones and drops some. The sample holds about 2.1 million clones, around 93% seen once. Naive CD8 populations comprised CD45RO-negative cells positively selected for CCR7, excluding terminally differentiated effector memory CD45RA+ cells. Input material: naive CD8+ T cells from PBMCs. These receptors came from a young man in good health. Some clones in this sample may be carry-over from other donors' samples.

The V call is TRBV11-2, the J call TRBJ1-3; 7 positions agree with TRBD1. CDR3 length equals 17 residues. V shed 1 base and J 2 bases; nucleotides not matched to a gene: 8. The V gene's germline CDR1 is SGHAT and CDR2 FQNNGV. CDR3 sequence: CASSLVFGQGAGNTIYF. The CDR3 nucleotides are TGTGCCAGCAGCTTAGTTTTCGGGCAGGGGGCTGGAAACACCATATATTTT. Full variable domain (outside the CDR3, taken from reference TRBV11-2 and TRBJ1-3): EAGVAQSPRYKIIEKRQSVAFWCNPISGHATLYWYQQILGQGPKLLIQFQNNGVVDDSQLPKDRFSAERLKGVDSTLKIQPAKLEDSAVYLCASSLVFGQGAGNTIYFGEGSWLTVV.

This chain connects TRBV15 to TRBJ2-7; D may be TRBD2 (5 bases). The germline V gene has CDR1 LNHNV and CDR2 YYDKDF (reference sequence). CDR3 size: 15 residues. V was trimmed by 0 bases and J by 3 bases, leaving 12 bases between them. CDR3 nucleotide sequence: TGTGCCACCAGCAGAGATGGAGGTAGCTACTACGAGCAGTACTTC. Protein product: CATSRDGGSYYEQYF.

This rearrangement joins TRBV9 to TRBJ2-1, with 8 nucleotides matching TRBD1. This CDR3 is 14 amino acids long. Losses at the gene ends were 2 bases for V and 7 bases for J; bases not matched to a gene: 5. Germline V gives CDR1 SGDLS, CDR2 YYNGEE. The CDR3 bases are TGTGCCAGCAGCGTCCAGGGGGCTGGGAATGAGCAGTTCTTC. This sequence encodes CASSVQGAGNEQFF.

The V gene is TRBV7-2, the J gene TRBJ1-3, with D unresolved. The CDR3 has 15 amino acids. Germline-derived CDR1 and CDR2 are SGHTA and FQGNSA. The V end was cut by 5 bases, the J end by 0 bases, with 11 bases between. This CDR3 reads CASSRGPYSGNTIYF. The CDR3 DNA reads TGTGCCAGCAGCCGTGGGCCTTACTCTGGAAACACCATATATTTT.

The V call is TRBV7-9, the J call TRBJ2-6; D gene uncertain. V shed 2 bases and J shed 2 bases, with 7 bases lying between them. Germline CDR1 and CDR2: SEHNR and FQNEAQ (reference sequence). The CDR3 covers 15 residues. CDR3 DNA: TGTGCCAGCAGCTTATGGATGCCTGGGGCCAACGTCCTGACTTTC. It specifies CASSLWMPGANVLTF.

A remark on this clone: Within the sample, other DNA sequences also encode this same CDR3. The chain links TRBV9 to TRBJ2-7; 7 nucleotides line up with TRBD1. The CDR3 length is 14 residues. After removal of 5 bases from V and 2 bases from J, the junction contained 7 bases not matched to a gene. Germline CDR1 and CDR2: SGDLS and YYNGEE. The CDR3 bases are TGTGCCAGCAGTGGGACAGACGGCCCCTACGAGCAGTACTTC. It translates to CASSGTDGPYEQYF.

The gene calls are TRBV27 and TRBJ1-2; no clear D. V shed 6 bases and J shed 0 bases, with 17 bases lying between them. The CDR3 has 16 residues. Germline V gene sequence: CDR1 MNHEY, CDR2 SMNVEV (reference sequence). CDR3 in amino acids: CASSPSVGPTNYGYTF. The CDR3 DNA reads as TGTGCCAGCAGCCCCTCTGTTGGTCCTACTAACTATGGCTACACCTTC.

On this clone itself: Additional DNA sequences in this sample encode the identical CDR3. The V call is TRBV9, the J call TRBJ2-7; 8 bases agree with TRBD1. The CDR3 runs 15 residues. Germline assignment: CDR1 SGDLS and CDR2 YYNGEE. Trimming at V came to 0 bases and at J to 6 bases, leaving 8 bases not matched to a gene. The CDR3 loop is CASSVAGAGGSEQYF. CDR3 bases: TGTGCCAGCAGCGTAGCTGGGGCAGGGGGCAGCGAGCAGTACTTC.

Worth noting for this clone: Other nucleotide sequences from this sample produce the same CDR3. The V call is TRBV6-5, the J call TRBJ2-7, with unresolved D. Germline values: CDR1 MNHEY, CDR2 SVGAGI. Trimming cost V 0 bases and J 6 bases, with 3 bases left between them. The CDR3 consists of 11 residues. The CDR3 coding sequence is TGTGCCAGCAGTTACTCAGGCGAGCAGTACTTC. This gives the protein CASSYSGEQYF.

As regards this clone: The sample carries other DNA sequences with the same CDR3. V gene TRBV27 combines with J gene TRBJ2-2, with D unclear. Trimming pared 4 bases from V and 0 bases from J, leaving 6 bases between. Germline V gene data show CDR1 as MNHEY and CDR2 as SMNVEV (reference sequence). CDR3 length equals 14 residues. The CDR3 is CASSYSTNTGELFF. The CDR3 DNA is TGTGCCAGCAGTTATAGTACGAACACCGGGGAGCTGTTTTTT.

This chain's CDR3 is CASSLGHPLRGGEAFF. Written as DNA, the CDR3 is TGCGCCAGCAGCTTGGGCCACCCCCTTAGGGGCGGTGAAGCTTTCTTT. This rearrangement joins TRBV5-1 to TRBJ1-1; D is possibly TRBD1 (5 bases). Looked up from germline, CDR1 is SGHRS and CDR2 is YFSETQ. Trimming left V 0 bases short and J 7 bases short, with 19 bases between. This CDR3 comprises 16 residues.